The 9 T cell receptor beta chains in this list originate from one sample, sequenced in a study of blood T cell repertoires in COVID-19. The assay was immunoSEQ multiplex PCR, and TCRdb's table has in-frame clones only and misses some. The sample shows nearly 300,000 clones, 88% of them seen only once. The specimen was peripheral blood. These receptors were collected from a woman aged 30 to 39 who had recovered from COVID-19.

V is TRBV7-9 and J is TRBJ2-7; 9 nucleotides line up with TRBD2. V dropped 1 base and J dropped 4; count of bases not matched to a gene: 5. Germline CDR1 is SEHNR and CDR2 is FQNEAQ (reference sequence). The CDR3 contains 15 residues. CDR3 DNA: TGTGCCAGCAGCTTAGGCGGGGGGGGCCCTTACGAGCAGTACTTC. It encodes CASSLGGGGPYEQYF. The full variable domain, rest sourced from reference TRBV7-9 and TRBJ2-7, is DTGVSQNPRHKITKRGQNVTFRCDPISEHNRLYWYRQTLGQGPEFLTYFQNEAQLEKSRLLSDRFSAERPKGSFSTLEIQRTEQGDSAMYLCASSLGGGGPYEQYFGPGTRLTVT.

This chain connects TRBV7-9 to TRBJ1-2; D may be TRBD1 (5 bases). The CDR3 extends over 14 amino acids. The germline CDR1 and CDR2 sequences are SEHNR and FQNEAQ (reference sequence). The ends were cut back, 1 base at V and 3 bases at J, with 9 bases in the middle. CDR3 DNA: TGTGCCAGCAGCTTAGACAGGCCCTACTATGGCTACACCTTC. This codes for CASSLDRPYYGYTF.

J is TRBJ2-7 and V is TRBV28, with D maybe TRBD2 (7 bases). CDR1 MDHEN and CDR2 SYDVKM come from the germline V gene. The V and J ends lost 2 bases and 0 bases respectively, with 11 bases between them. This CDR3 comprises 15 residues. The CDR3 sequence: CASSLRGGLSYEQYF. CDR3 nucleotides: TGTGCCAGCAGTTTAAGGGGGGGGCTCTCCTACGAGCAGTACTTC.

This chain connects TRBV24-1 to TRBJ2-2; TRBD1 matches 10 bases. This CDR3 region has 19 residues. The ends lost 3 bases at V and 4 bases at J; junction bases unmatched: 13. Germline assignment: CDR1 KGHDR and CDR2 SFDVKD. CDR3 loop: CATSDPIFPGQGRTGELFF. The CDR3 coding sequence is TGTGCCACCAGTGATCCGATATTCCCGGGACAGGGGCGCACCGGGGAGCTGTTTTTT.

The chain joins TRBV6-2 or TRBV6-3 to TRBJ2-7, with 10 bases lining up with TRBD1. The CDR3 covers 15 residues. From germline, CDR1 is MNHEY and CDR2 SVGEGT. The trim removed 5 bases at V and 2 bases at J, leaving 6 bases unmatched. The CDR3 is CASSIGQGGTYEQYF. CDR3 DNA sequence: TGTGCCAGCAGTATCGGACAGGGGGGGACCTACGAGCAGTACTTC.

The chain has TRBV11-2 and TRBJ2-1; 9 positions agree with TRBD2. Germline V gene sequence: CDR1 SGHAT, CDR2 FQNNGV. The CDR3 extends over 16 amino acids. The V and J ends lost 5 bases and 7 bases, in that order; junction bases with no gene match: 12. CDR3 sequence reads: CASSPGWAGGLNEQFF. The CDR3 DNA follows: TGTGCCAGCAGCCCCGGATGGGCGGGGGGGCTGAATGAGCAGTTCTTC.

The V call is TRBV7-6, the J call TRBJ2-2; D gene unclear. This CDR3 is 13 amino acids long. CDR1 is SGHVS, CDR2 FNYEAQ, per germline. Trimming shortened V by 4 bases and J by 5 bases, and 8 bases separated the two germline ends. The chain's CDR3 is CASSSRPTGELFF. The DNA of the CDR3 is TGTGCCAGCAGCTCGCGCCCGACCGGGGAGCTGTTTTTT.

This CDR3 reads CASRLEGRAFF. The CDR3 nucleotides read TGCGCCAGTCGACTAGAAGGTCGGGCTTTCTTT. The chain is built from TRBV10-2 and TRBJ1-1; D is ambiguous. The germline V gene has CDR1 WSHSY and CDR2 SAAADI. V was shortened by 9 bases and J by 11 bases, with 16 bases between the two germline ends. The length of the CDR3 is 11 residues.

The V and J genes are TRBV6-5 and TRBJ2-1; 7 bases match TRBD2. V was pared by 9 bases and J by 0 bases, with 8 bases of the junction left unmatched. Germline-derived CDR1 and CDR2 are MNHEY and SVGAGI. This CDR3 has 15 amino acids. The CDR3 DNA reads TGTGCCAGGCCTTCTAGCGGATACTCCTACAATGAGCAGTTCTTC. This translates into CARPSSGYSYNEQFF.